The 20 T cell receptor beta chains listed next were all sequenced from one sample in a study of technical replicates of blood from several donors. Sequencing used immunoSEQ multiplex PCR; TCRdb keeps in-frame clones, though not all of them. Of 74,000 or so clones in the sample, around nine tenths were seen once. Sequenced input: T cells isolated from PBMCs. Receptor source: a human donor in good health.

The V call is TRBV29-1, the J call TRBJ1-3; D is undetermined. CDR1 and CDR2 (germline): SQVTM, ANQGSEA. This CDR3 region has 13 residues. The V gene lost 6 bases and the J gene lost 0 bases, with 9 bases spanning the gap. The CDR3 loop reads CSVATNSGNTIYF. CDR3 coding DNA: TGCAGCGTCGCCACTAACTCTGGAAACACCATATATTTT.

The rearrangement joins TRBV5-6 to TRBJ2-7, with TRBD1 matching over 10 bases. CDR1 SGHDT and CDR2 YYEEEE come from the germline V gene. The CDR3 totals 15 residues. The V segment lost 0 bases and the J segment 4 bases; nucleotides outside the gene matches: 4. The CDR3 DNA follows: TGTGCCAGCAGCTTGGAGACAGGGGGCTTTTACGAGCAGTACTTC. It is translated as CASSLETGGFYEQYF.

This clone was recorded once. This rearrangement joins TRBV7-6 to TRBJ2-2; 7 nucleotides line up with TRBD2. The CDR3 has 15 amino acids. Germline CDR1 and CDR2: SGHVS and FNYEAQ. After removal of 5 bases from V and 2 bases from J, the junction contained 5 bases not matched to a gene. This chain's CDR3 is CASSHPGLNTGELFF. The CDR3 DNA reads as TGTGCCAGCAGCCATCCGGGACTAAACACCGGGGAGCTGTTTTTT.

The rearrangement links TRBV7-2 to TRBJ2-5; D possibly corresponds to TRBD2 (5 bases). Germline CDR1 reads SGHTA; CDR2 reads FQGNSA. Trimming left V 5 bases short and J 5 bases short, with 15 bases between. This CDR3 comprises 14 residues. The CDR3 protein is CASSPRGQTETQYF. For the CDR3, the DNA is TGTGCCAGCAGCCCCCGAGGGCAGACCGAGACCCAGTACTTC. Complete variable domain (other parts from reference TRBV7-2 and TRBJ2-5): GAGVSQSPSNKVTEKGKDVELRCDPISGHTALYWYRQSLGQGLEFLIYFQGNSAPDKSGLPSDRFSAERTGGSVSTLTIQRTQQEDSAVYLCASSPRGQTETQYFGPGTRLLVL.

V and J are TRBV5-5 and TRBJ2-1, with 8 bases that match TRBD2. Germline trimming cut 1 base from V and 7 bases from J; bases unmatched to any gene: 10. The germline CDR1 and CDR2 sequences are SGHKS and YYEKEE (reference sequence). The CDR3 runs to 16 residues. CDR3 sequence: CASSLSLAAQENEQFF. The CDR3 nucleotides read TGTGCCAGCAGCTTGTCACTAGCGGCCCAAGAGAATGAGCAGTTCTTC.

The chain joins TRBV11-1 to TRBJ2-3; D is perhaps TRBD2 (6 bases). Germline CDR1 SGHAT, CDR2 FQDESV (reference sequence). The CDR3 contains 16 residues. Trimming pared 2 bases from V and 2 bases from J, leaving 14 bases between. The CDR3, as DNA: TGTGCCAGCAGCTTATCGGAGACTAGACCCACAGATACGCAGTATTTT. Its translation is CASSLSETRPTDTQYF.

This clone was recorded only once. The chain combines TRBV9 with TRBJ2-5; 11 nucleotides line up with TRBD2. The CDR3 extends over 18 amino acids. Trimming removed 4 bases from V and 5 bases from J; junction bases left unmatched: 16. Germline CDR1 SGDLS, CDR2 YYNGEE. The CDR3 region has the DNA TGTGCCAGCAGCCCCCGACTCCGTAGCGGGAGGGCCGGTGAGACCCAGTACTTC. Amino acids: CASSPRLRSGRAGETQYF.

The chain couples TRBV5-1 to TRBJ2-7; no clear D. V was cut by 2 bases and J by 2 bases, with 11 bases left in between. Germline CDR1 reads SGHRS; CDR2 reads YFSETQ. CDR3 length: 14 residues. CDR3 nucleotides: TGCGCCAGCAGCTTTTCGGCAGGAACCTACGAGCAGTACTTC. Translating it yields CASSFSAGTYEQYF. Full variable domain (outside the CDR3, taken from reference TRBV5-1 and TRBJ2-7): KAGVTQTPRYLIKTRGQQVTLSCSPISGHRSVSWYQQTPGQGLQFLFEYFSETQRNKGNFPGRFSGRQFSNSRSEMNVSTLELGDSALYLCASSFSAGTYEQYFGPGTRLTVT.

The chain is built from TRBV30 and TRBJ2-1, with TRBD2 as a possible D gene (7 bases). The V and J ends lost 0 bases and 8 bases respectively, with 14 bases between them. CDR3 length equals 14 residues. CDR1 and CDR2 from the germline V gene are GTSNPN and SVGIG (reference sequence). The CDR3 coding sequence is TGTGCCTGGAGTGTTGGGGGGGCCGGCGATGAGCAGTTCTTC. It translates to CAWSVGGAGDEQFF.

The CDR3 spells CSVEAVGQGTSYEQYF. In DNA, the CDR3 is TGCAGCGTTGAAGCGGTGGGACAGGGGACCTCCTACGAGCAGTACTTC. The J gene is TRBJ2-7, the V gene TRBV29-1, with 10 bases that match TRBD1. In germline, CDR1 is SQVTM, CDR2 ANQGSEA. The CDR3 covers 16 residues. The V gene end was trimmed by 1 base and the J gene end by 0 bases; junction bases not matched to a gene: 6.

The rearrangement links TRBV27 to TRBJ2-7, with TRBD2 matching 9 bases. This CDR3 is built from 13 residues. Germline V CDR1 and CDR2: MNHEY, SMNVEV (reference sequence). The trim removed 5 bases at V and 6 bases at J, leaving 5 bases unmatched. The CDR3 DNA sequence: TGTGCCAGCAGTCATAGCGGGAGTTTCGAGCAGTACTTC. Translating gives CASSHSGSFEQYF.

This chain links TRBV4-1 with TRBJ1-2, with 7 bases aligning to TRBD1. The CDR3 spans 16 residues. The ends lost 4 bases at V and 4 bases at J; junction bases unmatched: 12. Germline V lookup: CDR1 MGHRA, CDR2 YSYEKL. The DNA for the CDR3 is TGCGCCAGCAGCCCCCCAGTAGAACAGGGGAGCTATGGCTACACCTTC. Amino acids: CASSPPVEQGSYGYTF.

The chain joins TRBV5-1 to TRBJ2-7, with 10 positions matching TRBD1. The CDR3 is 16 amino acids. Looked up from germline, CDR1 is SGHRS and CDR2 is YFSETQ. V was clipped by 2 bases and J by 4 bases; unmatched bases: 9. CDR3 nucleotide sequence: TGCGCCAGCAGCTTACACCAGACAGGGGGCAGATACGAGCAGTACTTC. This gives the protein CASSLHQTGGRYEQYF. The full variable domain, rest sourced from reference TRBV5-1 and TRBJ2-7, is KAGVTQTPRYLIKTRGQQVTLSCSPISGHRSVSWYQQTPGQGLQFLFEYFSETQRNKGNFPGRFSGRQFSNSRSEMNVSTLELGDSALYLCASSLHQTGGRYEQYFGPGTRLTVT.

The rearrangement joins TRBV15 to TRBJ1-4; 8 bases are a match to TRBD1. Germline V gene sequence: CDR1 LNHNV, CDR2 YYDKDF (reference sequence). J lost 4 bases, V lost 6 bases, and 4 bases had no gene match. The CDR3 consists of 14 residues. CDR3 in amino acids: CATRRQGFNEKLFF. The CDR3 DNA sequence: TGTGCCACCAGGAGACAGGGGTTTAATGAAAAACTGTTTTTT.

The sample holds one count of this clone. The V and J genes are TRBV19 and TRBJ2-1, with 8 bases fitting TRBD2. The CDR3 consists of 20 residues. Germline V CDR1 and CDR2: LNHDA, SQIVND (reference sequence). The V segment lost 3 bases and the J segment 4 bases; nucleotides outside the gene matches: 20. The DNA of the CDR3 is TGTGCCAGTAGTATGAAAGGGGGACGGTCACTAGCGGCGAGTTACAATGAGCAGTTCTTC. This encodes CASSMKGGRSLAASYNEQFF.

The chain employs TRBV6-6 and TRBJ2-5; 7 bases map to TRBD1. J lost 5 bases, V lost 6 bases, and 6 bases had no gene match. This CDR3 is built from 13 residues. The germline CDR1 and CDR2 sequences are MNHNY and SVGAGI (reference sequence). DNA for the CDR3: TGTGCCAGCAGCTCTGACAGGGTGGAGACCCAGTACTTC. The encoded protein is CASSSDRVETQYF.

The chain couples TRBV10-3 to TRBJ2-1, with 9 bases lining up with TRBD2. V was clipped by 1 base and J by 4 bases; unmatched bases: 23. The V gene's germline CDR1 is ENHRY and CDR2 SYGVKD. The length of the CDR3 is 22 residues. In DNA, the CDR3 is TGTGCCATCAGTGAGTGGTTGGTTGGGTCGCGGGGGGGCCTTACGACATACAATGAGCAGTTCTTC. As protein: CAISEWLVGSRGGLTTYNEQFF.

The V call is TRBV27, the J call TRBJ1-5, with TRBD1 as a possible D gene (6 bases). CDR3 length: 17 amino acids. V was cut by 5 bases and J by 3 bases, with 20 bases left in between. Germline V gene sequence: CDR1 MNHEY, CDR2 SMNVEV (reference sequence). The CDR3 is CASSTNVQGTVNQPQHF. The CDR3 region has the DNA TGTGCCAGCAGTACAAACGTACAGGGTACGGTCAATCAGCCCCAGCATTTT.

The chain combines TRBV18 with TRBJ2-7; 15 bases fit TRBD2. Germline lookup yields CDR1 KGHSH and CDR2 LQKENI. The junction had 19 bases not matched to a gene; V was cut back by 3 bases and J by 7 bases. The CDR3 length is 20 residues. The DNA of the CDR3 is TGTGCCAGCTCACCGTTTAGATCGGGACTAGCGGGAGGCCCGTCGGGGGAGCAGTACTTC. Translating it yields CASSPFRSGLAGGPSGEQYF. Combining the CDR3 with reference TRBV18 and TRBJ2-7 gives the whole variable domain NAGVMQNPRHLVRRRGQEARLRCSPMKGHSHVYWYRQLPEEGLKFMVYLQKENIIDESGMPKERFSAEFPKEGPSILRIQQVVRGDSAAYFCASSPFRSGLAGGPSGEQYFGPGTRLTVT.

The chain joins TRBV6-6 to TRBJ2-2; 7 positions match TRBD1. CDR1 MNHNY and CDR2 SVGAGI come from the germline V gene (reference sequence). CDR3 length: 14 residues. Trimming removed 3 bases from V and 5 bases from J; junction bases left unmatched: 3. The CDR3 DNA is TGTGCCAGCAGTTATGCAGGGGGTACCGGGGAGCTGTTTTTT. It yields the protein CASSYAGGTGELFF.